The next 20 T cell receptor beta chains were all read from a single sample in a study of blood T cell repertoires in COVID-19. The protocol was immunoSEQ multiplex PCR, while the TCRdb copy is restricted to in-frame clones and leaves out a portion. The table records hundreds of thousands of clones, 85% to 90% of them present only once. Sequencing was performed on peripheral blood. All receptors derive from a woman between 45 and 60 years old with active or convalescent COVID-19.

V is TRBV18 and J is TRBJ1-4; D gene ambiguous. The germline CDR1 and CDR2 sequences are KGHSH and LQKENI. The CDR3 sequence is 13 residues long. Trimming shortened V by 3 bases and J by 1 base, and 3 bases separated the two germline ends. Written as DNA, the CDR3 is TGTGCCAGCTCACCCAGAACTAATGAAAAACTGTTTTTT. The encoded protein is CASSPRTNEKLFF.

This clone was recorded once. This CDR3 reads CASSASKDRGSPDYGYTF. The CDR3 region has the DNA TGTGCCAGCAGTGCCTCGAAGGACAGGGGATCCCCAGACTATGGCTACACCTTC. The chain carries TRBV6-1 and TRBJ1-2, with 9 positions matching TRBD1. V lost 4 bases to trimming and J lost 3 bases; unmatched junction nucleotides: 15. Per germline, CDR1 MNHNS and CDR2 SASEGT. CDR3 length equals 18 residues.

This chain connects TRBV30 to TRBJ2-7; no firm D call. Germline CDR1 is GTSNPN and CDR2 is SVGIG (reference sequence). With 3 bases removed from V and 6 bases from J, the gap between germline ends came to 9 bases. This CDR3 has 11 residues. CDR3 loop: CAWRVGVEQYF. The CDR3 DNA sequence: TGTGCCTGGAGGGTCGGAGTCGAGCAGTACTTC.

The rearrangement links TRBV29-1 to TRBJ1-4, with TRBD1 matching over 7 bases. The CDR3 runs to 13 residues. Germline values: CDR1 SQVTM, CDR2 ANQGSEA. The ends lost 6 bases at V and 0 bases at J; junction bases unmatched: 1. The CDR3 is CSVGQSTNEKLFF. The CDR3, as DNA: TGCAGCGTGGGACAGTCAACTAATGAAAAACTGTTTTTT.

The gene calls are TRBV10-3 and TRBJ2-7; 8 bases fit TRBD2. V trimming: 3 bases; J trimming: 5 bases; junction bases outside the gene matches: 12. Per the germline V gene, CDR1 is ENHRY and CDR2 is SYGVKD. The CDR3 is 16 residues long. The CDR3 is CAISDGGGYGRDEQYF. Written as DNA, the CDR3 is TGTGCCATCAGTGACGGGGGGGGCTACGGGAGGGACGAGCAGTACTTC.

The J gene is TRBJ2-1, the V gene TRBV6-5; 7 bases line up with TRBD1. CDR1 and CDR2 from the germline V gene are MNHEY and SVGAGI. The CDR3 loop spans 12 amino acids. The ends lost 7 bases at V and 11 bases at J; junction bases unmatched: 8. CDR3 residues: CASTILTGKQFF. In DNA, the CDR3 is TGTGCCAGCACAATTTTGACAGGGAAGCAGTTCTTC.

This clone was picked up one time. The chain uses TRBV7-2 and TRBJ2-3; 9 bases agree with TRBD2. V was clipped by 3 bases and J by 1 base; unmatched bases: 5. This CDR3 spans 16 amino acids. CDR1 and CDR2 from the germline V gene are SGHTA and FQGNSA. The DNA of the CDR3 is TGTGCCAGCAGCTTCACGCGGGGGGGACGCACAGATACGCAGTATTTT. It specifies CASSFTRGGRTDTQYF. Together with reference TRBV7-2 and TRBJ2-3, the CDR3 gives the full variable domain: GAGVSQSPSNKVTEKGKDVELRCDPISGHTALYWYRQSLGQGLEFLIYFQGNSAPDKSGLPSDRFSAERTGGSVSTLTIQRTQQEDSAVYLCASSFTRGGRTDTQYFGPGTRLTVL.

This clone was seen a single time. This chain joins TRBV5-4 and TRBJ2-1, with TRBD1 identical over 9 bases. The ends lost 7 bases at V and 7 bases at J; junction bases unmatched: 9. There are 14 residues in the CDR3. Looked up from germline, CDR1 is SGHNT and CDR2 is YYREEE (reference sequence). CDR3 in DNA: TGTGCCAGCGGTACAGGGGGCTATTCGAATGAGCAGTTCTTC. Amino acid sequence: CASGTGGYSNEQFF. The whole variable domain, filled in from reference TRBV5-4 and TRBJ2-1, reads ETGVTQSPTHLIKTRGQQVTLRCSSQSGHNTVSWYQQALGQGPQFIFQYYREEENGRGNFPPRFSGLQFPNYSSELNVNALELDDSALYLCASGTGGYSNEQFFGPGTRLTVL.

The CDR3: CASSPRLAGGHNEQFF. The CDR3 DNA follows: TGTGCCAGTAGTCCTAGACTAGCGGGGGGCCACAATGAGCAGTTCTTC. V usage is TRBV19 and J usage is TRBJ2-1, with 13 nucleotides matching TRBD2. The trim removed 5 bases at V and 5 bases at J, leaving 6 bases unmatched. This CDR3 contains 16 residues. From germline, CDR1 is LNHDA and CDR2 SQIVND (reference sequence).

The CDR3 nucleotides are TGTGCCAGCAGCTTAGTGGGGGGATCGGGGAACACTGAAGCTTTCTTT. This codes for CASSLVGGSGNTEAFF. The chain joins TRBV7-9 to TRBJ1-1; a possible D gene is TRBD1 (5 bases). Germline values: CDR1 SEHNR, CDR2 FQNEAQ (reference sequence). Trimming took off 1 base at V and 1 base at J, with 13 bases between the two ends. There are 16 residues in the CDR3.

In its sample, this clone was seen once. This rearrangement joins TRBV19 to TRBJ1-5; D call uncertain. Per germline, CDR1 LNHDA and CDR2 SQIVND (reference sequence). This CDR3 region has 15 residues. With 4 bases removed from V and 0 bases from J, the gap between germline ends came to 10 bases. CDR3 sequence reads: CASSTTRYSNQPQHF. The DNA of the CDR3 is TGTGCCAGTAGTACGACAAGATATAGCAATCAGCCCCAGCATTTT.

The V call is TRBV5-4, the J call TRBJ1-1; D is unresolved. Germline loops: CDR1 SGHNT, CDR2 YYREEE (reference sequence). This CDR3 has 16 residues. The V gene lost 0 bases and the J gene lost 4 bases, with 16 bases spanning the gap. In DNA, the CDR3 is TGTGCCAGCAGCTTGGCTACCGGGATCATGAGCACTGAAGCTTTCTTT. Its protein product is CASSLATGIMSTEAFF.

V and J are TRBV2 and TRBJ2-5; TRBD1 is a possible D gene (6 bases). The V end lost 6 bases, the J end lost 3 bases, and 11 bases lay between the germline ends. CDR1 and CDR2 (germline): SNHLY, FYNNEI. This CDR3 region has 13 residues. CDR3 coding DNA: TGTGCCAGCAGATGGACAGTCGAAGAGACCCAGTACTTC. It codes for CASRWTVEETQYF.

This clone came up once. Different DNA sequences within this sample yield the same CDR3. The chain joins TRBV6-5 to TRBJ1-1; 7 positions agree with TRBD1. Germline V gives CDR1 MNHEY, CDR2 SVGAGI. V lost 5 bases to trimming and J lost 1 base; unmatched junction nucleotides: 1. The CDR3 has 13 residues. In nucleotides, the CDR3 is TGTGCCAGCAGTAGACAGGGGAACACTGAAGCTTTCTTT. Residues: CASSRQGNTEAFF.

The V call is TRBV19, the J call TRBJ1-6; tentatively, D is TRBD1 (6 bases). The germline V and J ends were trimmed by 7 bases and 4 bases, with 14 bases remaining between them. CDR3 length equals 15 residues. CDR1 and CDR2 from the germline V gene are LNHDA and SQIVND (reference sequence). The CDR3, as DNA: TGTGCCAGTAAAACCTACGACAGGTATAATTCACCCCTCCACTTT. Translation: CASKTYDRYNSPLHF.

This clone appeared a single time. The CDR3 DNA reads TGTGCCAGCAGCCAAGAAAGAGCGCGAACCGGGAATGGCTACACCTTC. Translating it yields CASSQERARTGNGYTF. The chain recombines TRBV3-1 (or the pseudogene TRBV3-2) with TRBJ1-2; no clear D gene. The germline CDR1 and CDR2 sequences are LGHDT and YNNKEL (reference sequence). CDR3 length: 16 amino acids. V was clipped by 0 bases and J by 6 bases, with 17 bases between them.

CDR3 in DNA: TGTGCCAGCAGCCCCCGGGATCAGCCCCAGCATTTT. It is translated as CASSPRDQPQHF. The V and J genes are TRBV12-3 or TRBV12-4 and TRBJ1-5, with D hard to call. The ends were cut back, 6 bases at V and 5 bases at J, with 8 bases in the middle. The CDR3 is 12 residues long.

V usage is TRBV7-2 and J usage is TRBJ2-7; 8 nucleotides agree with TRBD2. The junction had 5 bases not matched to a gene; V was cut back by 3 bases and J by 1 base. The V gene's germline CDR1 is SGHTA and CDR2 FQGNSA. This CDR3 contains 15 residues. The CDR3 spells CASSFPRGGSYEQYF. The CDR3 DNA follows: TGTGCCAGCAGCTTTCCCCGGGGGGGGTCCTACGAGCAGTACTTC. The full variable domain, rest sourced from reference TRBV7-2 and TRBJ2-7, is GAGVSQSPSNKVTEKGKDVELRCDPISGHTALYWYRQSLGQGLEFLIYFQGNSAPDKSGLPSDRFSAERTGGSVSTLTIQRTQQEDSAVYLCASSFPRGGSYEQYFGPGTRLTVT.

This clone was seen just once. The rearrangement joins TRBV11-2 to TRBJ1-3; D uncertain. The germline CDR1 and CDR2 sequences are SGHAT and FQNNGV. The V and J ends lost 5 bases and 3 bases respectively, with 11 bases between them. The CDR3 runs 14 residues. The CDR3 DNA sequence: TGTGCCAGCAGCCCCCGTCTTAATGGAAACACCATATATTTT. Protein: CASSPRLNGNTIYF.

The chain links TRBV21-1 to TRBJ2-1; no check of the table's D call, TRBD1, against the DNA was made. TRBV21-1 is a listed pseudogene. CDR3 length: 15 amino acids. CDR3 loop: CASSPRGQGGNEQFF. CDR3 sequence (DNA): TGTGCCAGCAGCCCCCGTGGACAGGGCGGTAATGAGCAGTTCTTC.